The source of this TCR beta chain is a study of CD8 T cells in Susac syndrome. The CDR3 is 14 residues long. Germline values: CDR1 SGHTA, CDR2 FQGNSA. V dropped 4 bases and J dropped 6; count of bases not matched to a gene: 4. Sequencing of TCR beta was carried out in blood CD8+ and CD4+ T cells. The authors negatively isolated CD8+ and CD4+ T cells and FACS-enriched TEMRA cells. An amount of RNA that ranged from roughly 0.45 to 1 ug was reverse transcribed with random hexamers. A single record per CDR3 protein comes from TCRdb applying MiXCR to the immunoSEQ multiplex PCR reads. The sample yields about 150,000 distinct CDR3 sequences, 93% seen once.

The chain links TRBV7-2 to TRBJ2-1, with 9 bases lining up with TRBD2. The specimen was CD4+ T cells from PBMCs. The TCR originated in a human donor with multiple sclerosis. CDR3 protein: CASSSLAGRNEQFF. The CDR3 nucleotides are TGTGCCAGCAGCTCCCTAGCGGGACGCAATGAGCAGTTCTTC. Drawing the rest from reference TRBV7-2 and TRBJ2-1, the complete variable domain is GAGVSQSPSNKVTEKGKDVELRCDPISGHTALYWYRQSLGQGLEFLIYFQGNSAPDKSGLPSDRFSAERTGGSVSTLTIQRTQQEDSAVYLCASSSLAGRNEQFFGPGTRLTVL.